A single sample gave rise to the 14 T cell receptor beta chains below, sequenced in a study of CD8 T cells in Susac syndrome. Reverse transcription used about 0.45 to 1 ug RNA and random hexamers. TCRdb processed the immunoSEQ multiplex PCR reads anew with MiXCR; each CDR3 protein has one entry. The sample carries about 190,000 distinct CDR3 sequences, around 93% recorded once. The specimen sequenced was CD8+ T cells from PBMCs. Receptors were obtained from a human donor with Susac syndrome.

J is TRBJ2-1 and V is TRBV3-1, with D possibly TRBD1 on 5 matching bases. Germline CDR1 is LGHDT and CDR2 is YNNKEL (reference sequence). The CDR3 has 18 residues. Deletions cut 3 bases from V and 0 bases from J, with 18 bases between. The CDR3 DNA follows: TGTGCCAGCAGCCATCCGGACACCCTTTCAAACTCCTACAATGAGCAGTTCTTC. It yields the protein CASSHPDTLSNSYNEQFF.

The V call is TRBV11-2, the J call TRBJ2-1; 11 nucleotides line up with TRBD2. V dropped 5 bases and J dropped 5; count of bases not matched to a gene: 5. The V gene's germline CDR1 is SGHAT and CDR2 FQNNGV. This CDR3 has 15 residues. CDR3 nucleotide sequence: TGTGCCAGCAGCCCGACTAGCGGGGACCACAATGAGCAGTTCTTC. Its translation: CASSPTSGDHNEQFF.

This chain uses TRBV30 with TRBJ1-1, with D perhaps matching TRBD1 (5 bases). V shed 0 bases and J shed 4 bases, with 15 bases lying between them. The CDR3 runs 15 residues. CDR1 is GTSNPN, CDR2 SVGIG, per germline (reference sequence). The CDR3 is CAWSVQQGVFTEAFF. DNA of the CDR3: TGTGCCTGGAGTGTACAGCAGGGAGTGTTCACTGAAGCTTTCTTT.

This clonotype was seen only once. This rearrangement joins TRBV3-1 to TRBJ1-5; 8 nucleotides align to TRBD1. This CDR3 is built from 17 residues. Trimming took 0 bases from V and 2 from J; bases not matched to a gene: 6. Germline loops: CDR1 LGHDT, CDR2 YNNKEL (reference sequence). Written as DNA, the CDR3 is TGTGCCAGCAGCCAAGATCTTCCGGGACAGGGCAATCAGCCCCAGCATTTT. This gives the protein CASSQDLPGQGNQPQHF.

This chain uses TRBV2 with TRBJ2-3; D not certain. V gave up 4 bases and J gave up 4 bases, with 6 bases separating them. CDR3 length equals 12 residues. Germline V gene sequence: CDR1 SNHLY, CDR2 FYNNEI. The CDR3, as DNA: TGTGCCAGCAGTGCGAAGGCAGATACGCAGTATTTT. It yields the protein CASSAKADTQYF.

V usage is TRBV4-1 and J usage is TRBJ1-5; the match to TRBD1 covers 9 bases. This CDR3 is built from 15 residues. The J segment lost 4 bases and the V segment lost 6 bases, leaving 7 bases of the junction unmatched. Per germline, CDR1 MGHRA and CDR2 YSYEKL. The CDR3 region is CASSPGTGMNQPQHF. CDR3 nucleotides: TGCGCCAGCAGTCCCGGGACAGGGATGAATCAGCCCCAGCATTTT.

V gene TRBV5-1 combines with J gene TRBJ2-4; D unresolved. Germline CDR1 reads SGHRS; CDR2 reads YFSETQ. The CDR3 runs to 13 residues. V lost 0 bases and J 3 bases, leaving 4 bases between the germline ends. In DNA, the CDR3 is TGCGCCAGCAGCTTGGAAGGCAAAAACATTCAGTACTTC. Amino acids: CASSLEGKNIQYF.

The genes are TRBV20-1 and TRBJ2-5, with a possible D match to TRBD1 (6 bases). This CDR3 comprises 18 residues. In germline, CDR1 is DFQATT, CDR2 SNEGSKA (reference sequence). V lost 0 bases and J lost 5, with 25 bases in between. For the CDR3, the DNA is TGCAGTGCTAGAGATCAAAGGTTGCAGGGGTTTCTGGGGGAGACCCAGTACTTC. Translation: CSARDQRLQGFLGETQYF.

This clonotype showed up just once. The chain couples TRBV4-2 to TRBJ1-5, with D uncertain. The CDR3 sequence is 13 residues long. Germline CDR1 and CDR2: LGHNA and YNFKEQ. The V end was cut by 0 bases, the J end by 7 bases, with 7 bases between. The CDR3 nucleotides are TGTGCCAGCAGCCAAGATCGAGGGCAGCCCCAGCATTTT. Amino acid sequence: CASSQDRGQPQHF.

The J gene is TRBJ2-2, the V gene TRBV4-1, with 7 bases lining up with TRBD2. With V trimmed by 0 bases and J by 4 bases, 5 bases remained unmatched. Germline assignment: CDR1 MGHRA and CDR2 YSYEKL. The CDR3 contains 16 residues. The CDR3 DNA sequence: TGCGCCAGCAGCCAAGATGTACTAGCGAGCACCGGGGAGCTGTTTTTT. This encodes CASSQDVLASTGELFF.

V is TRBV20-1 and J is TRBJ2-4, with D perhaps matching TRBD1 (5 bases). This CDR3 has 15 residues. CDR1 is DFQATT and CDR2 is SNEGSKA in the germline V gene (reference sequence). The V and J ends lost 5 bases and 0 bases respectively, with 14 bases between them. The CDR3, as DNA: TGCAGTGCTGACAGACAGAGCCTAGCCAAAAACATTCAGTACTTC. Its translation is CSADRQSLAKNIQYF.

This clonotype showed up just once. The V gene is TRBV4-1, the J gene TRBJ2-1; 8 bases fit TRBD2. The CDR3 consists of 15 residues. Germline CDR1 and CDR2: MGHRA and YSYEKL. J lost 7 bases, V lost 6 bases, and 11 bases had no gene match. Here the CDR3 reads CASSVNLAGTNEQFF. In nucleotides, the CDR3 is TGCGCCAGCAGTGTTAATCTAGCGGGTACGAATGAGCAGTTCTTC.

This clonotype appeared a single time. This rearrangement joins TRBV9 to TRBJ2-1, with D perhaps given as TRBD1 or TRBD2 (6 bases each). Germline values: CDR1 SGDLS, CDR2 YYNGEE. CDR3 length: 11 residues. Trimming cost V 7 bases and J 6 bases, with 8 bases left between them. The CDR3 sequence: CASEGGNEQFF. CDR3 nucleotides: TGTGCCAGCGAGGGGGGCAATGAGCAGTTCTTC.

The rearrangement uses TRBV10-2 and TRBJ2-1; D may be TRBD2 (6 bases). The germline gives CDR1 WSHSY, CDR2 SAAADI. This CDR3 has 14 amino acids. V shed 7 bases and J shed 3 bases, with 13 bases lying between them. The CDR3 DNA is TGCGCCAGCATTCGGGACTCTGGCTACAATGAGCAGTTCTTC. Amino acid sequence: CASIRDSGYNEQFF.